The 22 T cell receptor beta chains presented below share a single source sample, sequenced in a study of CD4 T cells in relation to SARS-CoV-2 and coronaviruses. Unexposed donor CD4+ T cells date from about 2011-2018, before the COVID-19 pandemic. TCRdb's table, derived via immunoSEQ multiplex PCR, lists solely in-frame clones and lacks some. This sample has approximately 70,000 clones; more than 80% occur once, and the top ten carry about 0.23%. Material: naive CD4+ T cells from PBMCs. Sample subset: naive CD4+ T cells isolated by negative enrichment. The receptors were gathered from a human donor in good health.

The rearrangement joins TRBV5-1 to TRBJ2-2; D may be TRBD2 (6 bases). The V and J ends lost 4 bases and 5 bases respectively, with 18 bases between them. The CDR3 has 16 amino acids. Germline V CDR1 and CDR2: SGHRS, YFSETQ. The CDR3 DNA sequence: TGCGCCAGCAGCCCCCCTAGCGACGGGATAACCGGGGAGCTGTTTTTT. Protein product: CASSPPSDGITGELFF.

J is TRBJ1-5 and V is TRBV19, with D possibly being TRBD1 (5 bases). The CDR3 covers 15 residues. Germline lookup yields CDR1 LNHDA and CDR2 SQIVND (reference sequence). V gave up 5 bases and J gave up 0 bases, with 11 bases separating them. CDR3 DNA: TGTGCCAGTAGTGGTCAGACAGTTAGCAATCAGCCCCAGCATTTT. It codes for CASSGQTVSNQPQHF.

The chain combines TRBV4-1 with TRBJ1-4; D is uncertain. CDR3 length: 15 amino acids. Trimming shortened V by 2 bases and J by 7 bases, and 14 bases separated the two germline ends. CDR1 and CDR2 from the germline V gene are MGHRA and YSYEKL. The CDR3 DNA reads as TGCGCCAGCAGCCAAATCCAGGCTGGTGTTGAAAAACTGTTTTTT. Translating gives CASSQIQAGVEKLFF.

J is TRBJ1-4 and V is TRBV7-9, with unresolved D. Germline V gene sequence: CDR1 SEHNR, CDR2 FQNEAQ (reference sequence). Trimming took 2 bases from V and 0 from J, leaving 10 bases between them. CDR3 length equals 16 residues. CDR3 sequence reads: CASSLPSRPTNEKLFF. In nucleotides, the CDR3 is TGTGCCAGCAGCTTACCCAGCCGCCCAACTAATGAAAAACTGTTTTTT.

The chain carries TRBV5-1 and TRBJ2-1, with TRBD1 matching over 9 bases. The CDR3 is made up of 13 amino acids. Germline loops: CDR1 SGHRS, CDR2 YFSETQ. Trimming cost V 4 bases and J 7 bases; bases outside gene matches: 3. As DNA, the CDR3 is TGCGCCAGCAGCCCACAGGGGGCTAATGAGCAGTTCTTC. Protein: CASSPQGANEQFF.

This clone was seen just once. The gene calls are TRBV28 and TRBJ1-1; D gene unclear. Germline assignment: CDR1 MDHEN and CDR2 SYDVKM. Trimming took 5 bases from V and 5 from J, leaving 18 bases between them. This CDR3 spans 15 amino acids. CDR3 DNA sequence: TGTGCCAGCAGTCCGCACACCACCGTCCCGACTGAAGCTTTCTTT. It specifies CASSPHTTVPTEAFF.

This clone is a singleton in its sample. The gene calls are TRBV5-4 and TRBJ1-1; D may be TRBD1 (6 bases). From germline, CDR1 is SGHNT and CDR2 YYREEE (reference sequence). Trimming shortened V by 5 bases and J by 3 bases, and 14 bases separated the two germline ends. CDR3 size: 14 residues. CDR3 bases: TGTGCCAGCAGACCCCGCGGGGGCGACACTGAAGCTTTCTTT. Protein product: CASRPRGGDTEAFF.

The table lists this clone with a count of one. The chain is built from TRBV5-1 and TRBJ2-5; 15 bases map to TRBD2. The germline gives CDR1 SGHRS, CDR2 YFSETQ. Trimming cost V 4 bases and J 4 bases; bases outside gene matches: 5. The CDR3 sequence is 16 residues long. CDR3 bases: TGCGCCAGCAGCCTGGGACTAGCGGGAGGATTAGAGACCCAGTACTTC. Amino acids: CASSLGLAGGLETQYF.

The rearrangement uses TRBV18 and TRBJ2-3; D is unclear. The CDR3 spans 15 residues. Germline CDR1 KGHSH, CDR2 LQKENI. Trimming pared 3 bases from V and 2 bases from J, leaving 12 bases between. The CDR3 region is CASSPAGGFTDTQYF. CDR3 in DNA: TGTGCCAGCTCACCGGCCGGCGGCTTCACAGATACGCAGTATTTT.

The chain uses TRBV28 and TRBJ2-7; D remains ambiguous. Germline V gene data show CDR1 as MDHEN and CDR2 as SYDVKM. The CDR3 totals 13 residues. Trimming removed 1 base at V and 2 bases at J, with 6 bases between. In nucleotides, the CDR3 is TGTGCCAGCAGTTTATTGGAAACCTACGAGCAGTACTTC. Its translation: CASSLLETYEQYF. The full variable domain, completed using reference TRBV28 and TRBJ2-7, is DVKVTQSSRYLVKRTGEKVFLECVQDMDHENMFWYRQDPGLGLRLIYFSYDVKMKEKGDIPEGYSVSREKKERFSLILESASTNQTSMYLCASSLLETYEQYFGPGTRLTVT.

This sequence joins TRBV7-2 and TRBJ2-1; the D gene is possibly TRBD1 (6 bases). Germline V gene lookup returns CDR1 SGHTA and CDR2 FQGNSA. CDR3 length: 11 amino acids. The CDR3 region is CASRGASEQFF. The CDR3 DNA is TGTGCATCCAGGGGAGCATCTGAGCAGTTCTTC.

This clone was picked up one time. The V call is TRBV5-1, the J call TRBJ2-3; D gene uncertain. From germline, CDR1 is SGHRS and CDR2 YFSETQ. Trimming removed 2 bases at V and 2 bases at J, with 9 bases between. The CDR3 is 14 residues long. CDR3 amino acids: CASSFTWDTDTQYF. The DNA of the CDR3 is TGCGCCAGCAGCTTTACCTGGGACACAGATACGCAGTATTTT.

This chain joins TRBV9 and TRBJ2-7, with 8 nucleotides matching TRBD1. Per germline, CDR1 SGDLS and CDR2 YYNGEE. V lost 4 bases and J lost 2; bases outside the gene matches: 20. This CDR3 contains 19 residues. The CDR3 is CASSSTGVRLFRPTYEQYF. The CDR3, as DNA: TGTGCCAGCAGCTCGACAGGGGTTAGGCTGTTCCGTCCCACCTACGAGCAGTACTTC. The full variable domain, rest sourced from reference TRBV9 and TRBJ2-7, is DSGVTQTPKHLITATGQRVTLRCSPRSGDLSVYWYQQSLDQGLQFLIQYYNGEERAKGNILERFSAQQFPDLHSELNLSSLELGDSALYFCASSSTGVRLFRPTYEQYFGPGTRLTVT.

This clone was counted between two and nine times. This rearrangement joins TRBV6-5 to TRBJ1-6; the D gene is possibly TRBD1 (6 bases). This CDR3 spans 14 amino acids. Between the trimmed V and J ends, which lost 6 bases and 13 bases, there was a span of 19 bases. Germline CDR1 MNHEY, CDR2 SVGAGI. CDR3 protein: CASRREGGTWPLHF. DNA for the CDR3: TGTGCCAGCAGACGAGAAGGGGGAACATGGCCCCTCCACTTT.

The rearrangement links TRBV7-9 to TRBJ1-3; D not certain. V lost 5 bases and J 0 bases, leaving 11 bases between the germline ends. CDR1 and CDR2 (germline): SEHNR, FQNEAQ (reference sequence). This CDR3 is built from 15 residues. The CDR3 bases are TGTGCCAGCAGCCCCACGCCCGTCTCTGGAAACACCATATATTTT. Translating gives CASSPTPVSGNTIYF.

V usage is TRBV29-1 and J usage is TRBJ2-2; D is undetermined. CDR3 size: 11 residues. Germline-derived CDR1 and CDR2 are SQVTM and ANQGSEA. V was trimmed by 5 bases and J by 5 bases, leaving 6 bases between them. The CDR3: CSVRMTGELFF. In nucleotides, the CDR3 is TGCAGCGTTCGGATGACCGGGGAGCTGTTTTTT.

This clone is a singleton in its sample. V usage is TRBV6-5 and J usage is TRBJ2-1; either TRBD1 or TRBD2 may supply D (5 bases each). This CDR3 is built from 14 residues. Germline V CDR1 and CDR2: MNHEY, SVGAGI. Trimming removed 7 bases from V and 8 bases from J, with 18 bases in between. The CDR3 DNA follows: TGTGCCAGCACCGGGACCCTGGGACGAGATGAGCAGTTCTTC. This gives the protein CASTGTLGRDEQFF.

The chain joins TRBV3-1 (or the pseudogene TRBV3-2) to TRBJ1-2; possible D gene TRBD1, 5 bases. Germline-derived CDR1 and CDR2 are LGHDT and YNNKEL (reference sequence). Trimming left V 4 bases short and J 8 bases short, with 11 bases between. CDR3 size: 12 residues. The CDR3 DNA is TGTGCCAGCAGCCTCGGCCAGGGCGGCTACACCTTC. It encodes CASSLGQGGYTF.

The table lists this clone with a count of one. The CDR3 is CSARMGQGDEAFF. In DNA, the CDR3 is TGCAGCGCTCGCATGGGACAGGGGGACGAAGCTTTCTTT. The chain employs TRBV29-1 and TRBJ1-1; 11 nucleotides line up with TRBD1. The trim removed 7 bases at V and 8 bases at J, leaving 9 bases unmatched. This CDR3 has 13 amino acids. Germline loops: CDR1 SQVTM, CDR2 ANQGSEA.

The chain is built from TRBV18 and TRBJ2-7; 8 nucleotides agree with TRBD1. The J segment lost 0 bases and the V segment lost 2 bases, leaving 3 bases of the junction unmatched. This CDR3 contains 15 residues. Per the germline V gene, CDR1 is KGHSH and CDR2 is LQKENI. The CDR3 DNA reads as TGTGCCAGCTCACCAGGGCAGGGGGCCTCCTACGAGCAGTACTTC. Protein product: CASSPGQGASYEQYF.

This chain joins TRBV30 and TRBJ2-7, with D tentatively TRBD2 (7 bases). V was cut by 7 bases and J by 7 bases, with 23 bases left in between. The CDR3 has 14 residues. Germline CDR1 GTSNPN, CDR2 SVGIG (reference sequence). The CDR3 nucleotides read TGTGCCTTGGGGGGAGGGGGGCCGTTCGCGGAGCAGTACTTC. This translates into CALGGGGPFAEQYF.

The V call is TRBV5-4, the J call TRBJ2-3; D remains unclear. Germline assignment: CDR1 SGHNT and CDR2 YYREEE (reference sequence). The length of the CDR3 is 12 residues. The V and J ends lost 4 bases and 4 bases respectively, with 7 bases between them. CDR3 in DNA: TGTGCCAGCAGCGGTGGAGCAGATACGCAGTATTTT. It is translated as CASSGGADTQYF.